These T cell receptor beta chains were read from a single sample in a study of T-cell reconstitution after alpha-beta-depleted transplantation in children. TCRdb redid the calling of the PCR reads with MiXCR, one entry per CDR3 protein. The data show 400,000 to 500,000 distinct CDR3 sequences, with about a tenth seen just once and about 5% held by the top ten. The starting material was PBMCs from the stem cell graft donor, obtained from the stem cell graft. The receptors originated from a human donor who donated a stem cell graft to a child with acute myeloid leukemia. The CDR3 runs from the conserved cysteine through the conserved F or W. A D gene is named only where the DNA matches it firmly. A row's size may be missing; if present it is once, few, many or a size class.

j_call clone_size d_call v_call cdr3_aa cdr3_nt
TRBJ2-5 many TRBD2 TRBV20-1 CSARGASGSTNIQETQYF TGCAGTGCTAGAGGGGCTAGCGGGAGCACCAATATCCAAGAGACCCAGTACTTC
TRBJ2-1 NA TRBD2 TRBV29-1 CSVGGTTYNEQFF TGCAGCGTTGGGGGGACTACTTACAATGAGCAGTTCTTC
TRBJ2-3 few NA TRBV7-2 CASSPVLVTDTQYF TGTGCCAGCAGCCCTGTTCTAGTCACAGATACGCAGTATTTT
TRBJ1-2 NA NA TRBV12-3/TRBV12-4 CASSLSGTGRNYGYTF TGTGCCAGCAGTTTAAGCGGGACGGGACGAAACTATGGCTACACCTTC
TRBJ1-1 NA NA TRBV18 CASISGGGGVEAFF TGTGCCAGCATAAGCGGCGGCGGGGGGGTTGAAGCTTTCTTT
TRBJ2-1 many TRBD1 TRBV5-1 CASSLQGTGSNEQFF TGCGCCAGCAGCTTACAAGGGACAGGGTCCAATGAGCAGTTCTTC
TRBJ2-1 NA NA TRBV5-1 CASRSPGQVDRSYNEQFF TGCGCCAGCAGGTCCCCGGGCCAGGTCGATCGCTCCTACAATGAGCAGTTCTTC
TRBJ2-5 few TRBD2 TRBV11-2 CASSFGVQRGNQETQYF TGTGCCAGCAGCTTTGGAGTGCAGCGGGGAAACCAAGAGACCCAGTACTTC
TRBJ2-3 few NA TRBV10-3 CAIRGDTDTQYF TGTGCCATCAGGGGAGACACAGATACGCAGTATTTT
TRBJ2-5 NA NA TRBV6-1 CASSQGIQETQYF TGTGCCAGCAGTCAGGGCATCCAAGAGACCCAGTACTTC
TRBJ2-5 NA TRBD2 TRBV7-2 CASSQAGGGILETQYF TGTGCCAGCAGCCAAGCTGGCGGGGGGATATTAGAGACCCAGTACTTC
TRBJ2-7 NA TRBD2 TRBV20-1 CSAIAGGSSYEQYF TGCAGTGCTATAGCGGGAGGGAGCTCCTACGAGCAGTACTTC
TRBJ2-7 few TRBD1 TRBV29-1 CSVGQGISYEQYF TGCAGCGTTGGACAGGGGATTTCCTACGAGCAGTACTTC
TRBJ2-5 many TRBD1 TRBV5-1 CASSYRQGFQETQYF TGCGCCAGCAGCTACCGACAGGGGTTCCAAGAGACCCAGTACTTC
TRBJ2-1 few TRBD2 TRBV20-1 CSAPSGGAWGLPSSYNEQFF TGCAGTGCCCCTAGCGGGGGGGCCTGGGGTCTTCCCAGCTCCTACAATGAGCAGTTCTTC
TRBJ2-1 few NA TRBV18 CASSPQGHNEQFF TGTGCCAGCTCACCACAGGGACACAATGAGCAGTTCTTC
TRBJ1-6 few NA TRBV30 CAWSVRQGRGARGNSPLHF TGTGCCTGGAGTGTACGTCAGGGTAGGGGAGCCAGAGGGAATTCACCCCTCCACTTT
TRBJ2-6 few NA TRBV7-9 CASRHRVVGSGANVLTF TGTGCCAGCAGACACAGGGTTGTAGGCTCTGGGGCCAACGTCCTGACTTTC
TRBJ1-5 few NA TRBV6-1 CASRGVGKDQPQHF TGTGCCAGCAGGGGAGTGGGGAAGGATCAGCCCCAGCATTTT
TRBJ2-3 many NA TRBV20-1 CSGFLDTQYF TGCAGTGGTTTCCTAGATACGCAGTATTTT
TRBJ2-5 few TRBD1 TRBV7-2 CASSLAGGQGETQYF TGTGCCAGCAGCTTAGCAGGTGGACAGGGGGAGACCCAGTACTTC
TRBJ1-1 many NA TRBV6-6 CASSYSSNTEAFF TGTGCCAGCAGTTACTCTAGCAACACTGAAGCTTTCTTT
TRBJ2-5 many TRBD2 TRBV10-3 CASGGSLETQYF TGTGCCAGCGGGGGGAGTTTGGAGACCCAGTACTTC